Listed below are T cell receptor beta chains from one sample, sequenced in a study of T cell changes during pregnancy in multiple sclerosis. TCRdb's copy holds only in-frame clones and misses some; the assay was immunoSEQ multiplex PCR. Of about 36,000 clones listed, over 90% are singletons. The sequenced sample was CD4+ T cells from peripheral blood mononuclear cells, obtained in the third trimester of pregnancy. The source is a female donor in good health, enrolled as a control in a pregnancy study. Both conserved end residues are part of each CDR3. D genes are given only for firm matches. Size values are once, few and many counts, or a class for expanded clones, and some rows have none.

CDR3 protein | CDR3 DNA | J gene | clone size | V gene | D gene
CASSSLKGGENSPLHF | TGTGCCAGCAGCTCTTTAAAGGGGGGGGAGAATTCACCCCTCCACTTT | TRBJ1-6 | NA | TRBV7-2 | NA
CASSPGGKPPLHF | TGTGCCAGCAGTCCCGGCGGCAAGCCACCCCTCCACTTT | TRBJ1-6 | once | TRBV28 | NA
CASSIKGQGANTEAFF | TGTGCCAGTAGTATAAAGGGGCAGGGGGCGAACACTGAAGCTTTCTTT | TRBJ1-1 | NA | TRBV19 | TRBD1
CASARTLALYGNQPQHF | TGCGCCAGCGCCCGGACCCTAGCCTTATACGGCAATCAGCCCCAGCATTTT | TRBJ1-5 | NA | TRBV23-1 | NA
CASQPGGAFDSPLHF | TGTGCCAGTCAACCGGGAGGGGCATTTGATTCACCCCTCCACTTT | TRBJ1-6 | NA | TRBV18 | NA
CASSRQGATGAEAFF | TGTGCCAGCAGCCGACAGGGGGCCACGGGCGCTGAAGCTTTCTTT | TRBJ1-1 | NA | TRBV2 | TRBD1
CASSSQPSPRLSF | TGTGCCAGCAGCTCTCAACCGTCCCCTCGACTGTCCTTC | TRBJ1-2 | NA | TRBV7-9 | NA
CASSLFSMNTEAFF | TGCGCCAGCAGCTTGTTTTCCATGAACACTGAAGCTTTCTTT | TRBJ1-1 | NA | TRBV5-1 | NA
CASSLRGAGNSPLHF | TGTGCCAGCAGTTTAAGGGGCGCGGGGAATTCACCCCTCCACTTT | TRBJ1-6 | NA | TRBV27 | NA
CASRVDGRWNTEAFF | TGTGCCAGCAGAGTCGATGGTCGGTGGAACACTGAAGCTTTCTTT | TRBJ1-1 | NA | TRBV6-5 | NA
CASTNQETQYF | TGTGCCAGCACCAACCAAGAGACCCAGTACTTC | TRBJ2-5 | NA | TRBV4-2 | NA
CASSASKGTRGGETQYF | TGTGCCAGCAGCGCCTCGAAGGGGACCCGGGGGGGAGAGACCCAGTACTTC | TRBJ2-5 | NA | TRBV9 | TRBD2
CASSQDGGARSKETQYF | TGCGCCAGCAGCCAAGATGGTGGGGCCCGAAGTAAAGAGACCCAGTACTTC | TRBJ2-5 | NA | TRBV4-1 | NA
CAWKQGGYEQYF | TGTGCCTGGAAACAGGGGGGGTACGAGCAGTACTTC | TRBJ2-7 | NA | TRBV30 | NA
CASSLRDNSPLHF | TGTGCCAGCAGCCTGCGGGATAATTCACCCCTCCACTTT | TRBJ1-6 | NA | TRBV2 | NA
CASSRQGYTGELFF | TGTGCCAGCAGCCGACAGGGATACACCGGGGAGCTGTTTTTT | TRBJ2-2 | NA | TRBV14 | TRBD1
CASSGTGVPLANYGYTF | TGCGCCAGCAGCGGAACAGGGGTCCCTTTAGCTAACTATGGCTACACCTTC | TRBJ1-2 | NA | TRBV5-1 | TRBD1
CASFSLWGGQYF | TGTGCCAGTTTTTCCCTCTGGGGCGGGCAGTACTTC | TRBJ2-7 | NA | TRBV6-1 | NA
CASSQTSGGTGANVLTF | TGTGCCAGCAGTCAGACTAGCGGGGGCACTGGGGCCAACGTCCTGACTTTC | TRBJ2-6 | NA | TRBV6-4 | TRBD2
CSVFSVNYGYTF | TGCAGCGTATTCTCAGTTAACTATGGCTACACCTTC | TRBJ1-2 | NA | TRBV29-1 | NA
CASSSQGSFYNEQFF | TGTGCCAGTAGTTCTCAGGGAAGCTTCTACAATGAGCAGTTCTTC | TRBJ2-1 | NA | TRBV19 | NA
CASSVIGGAGETQYF | TGTGCCAGCAGTGTTATCGGGGGGGCGGGAGAGACCCAGTACTTC | TRBJ2-5 | NA | TRBV2 | TRBD2
CASSKGQGGNTEAFF | TGTGCCAGCAGCAAAGGTCAGGGAGGGAACACTGAAGCTTTCTTT | TRBJ1-1 | NA | TRBV4-2 | NA
CASSLDAGGAGSEQFF | TGCGCCAGCAGCTTGGACGCGGGGGGGGCGGGGAGTGAGCAGTTCTTC | TRBJ2-1 | NA | TRBV5-1 | TRBD2
CASSSRDREPTDTQYF | TGTGCCAGCAGCTCGAGGGACAGGGAGCCCACAGATACGCAGTATTTT | TRBJ2-3 | NA | TRBV7-9 | TRBD1
CASSFSPLYNEQFF | TGTGCCAGCAGCTTTTCCCCCCTCTACAATGAGCAGTTCTTC | TRBJ2-1 | once | TRBV7-2 | NA
CSVDGGQGPPDTQYF | TGCAGCGTTGACGGCGGACAGGGCCCCCCAGATACGCAGTATTTT | TRBJ2-3 | NA | TRBV29-1 | TRBD1
CASSHTRGTGGPETQYF | TGTGCCAGCAGCCATACCAGGGGAACCGGAGGACCAGAGACCCAGTACTTC | TRBJ2-5 | NA | TRBV7-9 | NA
CASSSGGTIYF | TGTGCCAGCAGCTCCGGCGGCACCATATATTTT | TRBJ1-3 | NA | TRBV7-2 | NA
CASSRQGDHEKLFF | TGTGCCAGCAGCCGACAGGGTGATCATGAAAAACTGTTTTTT | TRBJ1-4 | once | TRBV27 | TRBD1
CATSQKNYGYTF | TGTGCCACCAGCCAGAAAAACTATGGCTACACCTTC | TRBJ1-2 | NA | TRBV15 | NA
CASSPSGTGELFF | TGTGCCAGCAGCCCCTCAGGGACCGGGGAGCTGTTTTTT | TRBJ2-2 | NA | TRBV6-1 | NA
CASTTRTDSNGYTF | TGCGCCAGCACCACCAGGACAGATTCCAATGGCTACACCTTC | TRBJ1-2 | NA | TRBV28 | NA
CASSAGTGLYNSPLHF | TGTGCCAGCAGTGCCGGGACAGGGCTCTATAATTCACCCCTCCACTTT | TRBJ1-6 | NA | TRBV28 | TRBD1
CASSFSGLADTQYF | TGTGCCAGCAGCTTTAGCGGGTTAGCAGATACGCAGTATTTT | TRBJ2-3 | NA | TRBV7-2 | TRBD2
CASSLKTGANYGYTF | TGTGCCAGCAGCCTAAAAACAGGGGCCAACTATGGCTACACCTTC | TRBJ1-2 | NA | TRBV7-8 | TRBD1
CAISSQGVDQPQHF | TGTGCCATCAGTTCACAGGGGGTAGATCAGCCCCAGCATTTT | TRBJ1-5 | NA | TRBV10-3 | TRBD1
CASSFLVLRTGELFF | TGTGCCAGCAGCTTTCTTGTTCTCCGGACCGGGGAGCTGTTTTTT | TRBJ2-2 | NA | TRBV7-9 | NA
CASRNRSYEQYF | TGTGCCAGCAGGAACAGGAGCTACGAGCAGTACTTC | TRBJ2-7 | NA | TRBV7-9 | NA
CASSSGGQRISNSPLHF | TGTGCCAGCAGCTCCGGGGGACAGCGAATCTCAAATTCACCCCTCCACTTT | TRBJ1-6 | NA | TRBV7-2 | TRBD1
CASSPPTTNTEAFF | TGTGCCAGCTCACCACCGACAACGAACACTGAAGCTTTCTTT | TRBJ1-1 | once | TRBV18 | NA
CASRLAGGRDTQYF | TGTGCCAGTCGACTAGCGGGGGGGCGGGATACGCAGTATTTT | TRBJ2-3 | NA | TRBV19 | TRBD2
CAISDQVDTQYF | TGTGCCATCAGTGATCAGGTAGATACGCAGTATTTT | TRBJ2-3 | NA | TRBV10-3 | NA
CASSLAGLSSGNTIYF | TGCGCCAGCAGCTTAGCAGGGCTTTCCTCTGGAAACACCATATATTTT | TRBJ1-3 | once | TRBV5-1 | NA
CASSQNRADTQYF | TGTGCCAGCAGCCAAAACAGGGCAGATACGCAGTATTTT | TRBJ2-3 | NA | TRBV2 | NA
CASSPLGASGGGTDTQYF | TGTGCCAGCAGCCCACTAGGGGCAAGCGGGGGGGGCACAGATACGCAGTATTTT | TRBJ2-3 | once | TRBV7-3 | TRBD2
CASSPGGQGAHQPQHF | TGTGCCAGCTCACCAGGGGGACAGGGGGCTCATCAGCCCCAGCATTTT | TRBJ1-5 | NA | TRBV18 | TRBD1
CASSYRTGGDYGYTF | TGTGCCAGTAGTTATCGGACAGGGGGCGACTATGGCTACACCTTC | TRBJ1-2 | once | TRBV19 | TRBD1
CASSSHRGGDEQYF | TGTGCCAGCAGTTCTCACAGGGGGGGGGACGAGCAGTACTTC | TRBJ2-7 | NA | TRBV6-5 | NA
CATRSFAAGKGEQFF | TGTGCCACTAGGAGTTTTGCAGCGGGGAAGGGTGAGCAGTTCTTC | TRBJ2-1 | few | TRBV19 | TRBD2
CASSLPGRYEQFF | TGTGCCAGCAGTCTTCCGGGGAGGTATGAGCAGTTCTTC | TRBJ2-1 | NA | TRBV27 | NA
CASSQGADRATGELFF | TGCGCCAGCAGCCAAGGGGCGGACAGGGCCACCGGGGAGCTGTTTTTT | TRBJ2-2 | NA | TRBV4-3 | TRBD1
CASSSGQSSYNEQFF | TGTGCCAGCAGCTCGGGACAGAGCTCCTACAATGAGCAGTTCTTC | TRBJ2-1 | NA | TRBV7-9 | TRBD1
CATRFGQGTNGYTF | TGTGCCACTCGCTTCGGACAGGGCACGAATGGCTACACCTTC | TRBJ1-2 | NA | TRBV28 | TRBD1
CASSVDVGAGNEKLFF | TGTGCCAGCAGCGTAGATGTTGGAGCCGGTAATGAAAAACTGTTTTTT | TRBJ1-4 | NA | TRBV9 | NA
CAISTHSKGAYGYTF | TGTGCCATCAGTACTCATTCTAAGGGGGCGTATGGCTACACCTTC | TRBJ1-2 | NA | TRBV10-3 | TRBD1
CASSPKTGGMEKLFF | TGTGCCAGCAGCCCAAAGACAGGGGGTATGGAAAAACTGTTTTTT | TRBJ1-4 | NA | TRBV9 | TRBD1